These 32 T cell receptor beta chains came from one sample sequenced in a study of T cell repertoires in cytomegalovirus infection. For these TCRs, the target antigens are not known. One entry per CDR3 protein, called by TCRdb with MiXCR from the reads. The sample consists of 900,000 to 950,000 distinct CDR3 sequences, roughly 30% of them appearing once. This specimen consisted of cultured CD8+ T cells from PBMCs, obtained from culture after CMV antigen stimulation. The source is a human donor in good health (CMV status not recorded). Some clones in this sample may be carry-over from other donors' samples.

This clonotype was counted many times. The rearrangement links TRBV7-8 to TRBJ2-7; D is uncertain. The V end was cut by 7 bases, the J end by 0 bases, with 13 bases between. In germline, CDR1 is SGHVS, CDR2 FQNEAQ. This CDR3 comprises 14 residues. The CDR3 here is CASTVGRSSYEQYV. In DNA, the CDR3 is TGTGCCAGCACGGTAGGCCGGAGCTCCTACGAGCAGTACGTC.

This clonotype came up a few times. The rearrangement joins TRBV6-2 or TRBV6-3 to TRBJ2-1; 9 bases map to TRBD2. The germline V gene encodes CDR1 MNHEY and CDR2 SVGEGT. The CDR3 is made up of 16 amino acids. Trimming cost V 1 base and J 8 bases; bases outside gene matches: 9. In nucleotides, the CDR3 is TGTGCCAGCAGTTACTTCGCGGGGGGGCCGAGGGATGAGCAGTTCTTC. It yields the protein CASSYFAGGPRDEQFF.

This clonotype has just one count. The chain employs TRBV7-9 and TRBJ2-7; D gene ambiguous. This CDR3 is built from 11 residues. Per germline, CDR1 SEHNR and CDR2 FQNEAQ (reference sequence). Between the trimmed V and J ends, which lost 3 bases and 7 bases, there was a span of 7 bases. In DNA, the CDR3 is TGTGCCAGCAGCTTTATAGGAGAGCAGTACGTC. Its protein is CASSFIGEQYV.

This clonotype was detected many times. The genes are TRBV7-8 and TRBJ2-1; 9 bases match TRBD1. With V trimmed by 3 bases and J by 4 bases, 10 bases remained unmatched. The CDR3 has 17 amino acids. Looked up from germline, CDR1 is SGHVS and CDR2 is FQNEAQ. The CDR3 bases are TGTGCCAGCAGCTTCTTACCTAGGGACAGGGCGTACAATGAGCAGTTCTTC. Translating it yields CASSFLPRDRAYNEQFF.

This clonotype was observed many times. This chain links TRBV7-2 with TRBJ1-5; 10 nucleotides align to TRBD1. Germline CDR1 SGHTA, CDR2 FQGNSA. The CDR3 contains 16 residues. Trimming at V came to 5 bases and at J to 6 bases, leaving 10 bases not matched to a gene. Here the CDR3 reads CASSTRDRGSGQPQHF. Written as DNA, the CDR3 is TGTGCCAGCAGCACTAGGGACAGGGGTTCTGGTCAGCCCCAGCATTTT.

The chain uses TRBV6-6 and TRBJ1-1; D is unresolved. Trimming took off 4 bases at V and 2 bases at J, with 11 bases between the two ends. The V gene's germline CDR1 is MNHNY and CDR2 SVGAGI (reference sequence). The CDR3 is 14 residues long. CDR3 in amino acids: CASSSVTINTEAFF. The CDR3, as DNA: TGTGCCAGCAGTTCCGTTACAATCAACACTGAAGCTTTCTTT.

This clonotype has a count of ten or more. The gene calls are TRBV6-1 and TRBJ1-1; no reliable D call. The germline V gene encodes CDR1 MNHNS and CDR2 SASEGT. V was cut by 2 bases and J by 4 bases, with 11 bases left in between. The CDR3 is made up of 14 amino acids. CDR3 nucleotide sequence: TGTGCCAGCAGTGAACGACGAGGGATCACTGAAGCTTTCTTT. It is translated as CASSERRGITEAFF.

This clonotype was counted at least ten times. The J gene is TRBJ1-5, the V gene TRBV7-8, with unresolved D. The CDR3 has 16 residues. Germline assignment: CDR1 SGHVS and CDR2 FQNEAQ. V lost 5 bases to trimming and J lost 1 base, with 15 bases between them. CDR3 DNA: TGTGCCAGCAGCCCGGAGCTGGGCACGAGCAATCAGCCCCAGCATTTT. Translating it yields CASSPELGTSNQPQHF.

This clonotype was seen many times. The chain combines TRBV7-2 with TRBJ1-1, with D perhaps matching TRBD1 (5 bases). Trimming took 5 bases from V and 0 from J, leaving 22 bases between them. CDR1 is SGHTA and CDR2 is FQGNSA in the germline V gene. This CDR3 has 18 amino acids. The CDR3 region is CASSPLGANTPLNTEAFF. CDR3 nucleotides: TGTGCCAGCAGCCCCCTTGGGGCGAATACCCCCCTGAACACTGAAGCTTTCTTT.

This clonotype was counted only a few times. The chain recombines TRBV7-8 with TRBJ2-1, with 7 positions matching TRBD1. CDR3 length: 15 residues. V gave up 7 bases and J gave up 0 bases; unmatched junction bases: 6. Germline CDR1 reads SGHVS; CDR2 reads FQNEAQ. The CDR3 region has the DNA TGTGCCAGCATTCCGGGACAGAGCTCCTACAATGAGCAGTTCTTC. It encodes CASIPGQSSYNEQFF. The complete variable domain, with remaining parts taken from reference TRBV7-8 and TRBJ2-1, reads GAGVSQSPRYKVAKRGQDVALRCDPISGHVSLFWYQQALGQGPEFLTYFQNEAQLDKSGLPSDRFFAERPEGSVSTLKIQRTQQEDSAVYLCASIPGQSSYNEQFFGPGTRLTVL.

The CDR3 DNA follows: TGTGCCAGCAGCCAGGACGGGACTTATACAGATACGCAGTATTTT. Translation: CASSQDGTYTDTQYF. The J gene is TRBJ2-3, the V gene TRBV7-2, with a tentative D call TRBD2 (6 bases). The V gene lost 5 bases and the J gene lost 3 bases, with 15 bases spanning the gap. CDR3 size: 15 residues. The germline CDR1 and CDR2 sequences are SGHTA and FQGNSA. Based on the CDR3 plus reference TRBV7-2 and TRBJ2-3, the full variable domain is GAGVSQSPSNKVTEKGKDVELRCDPISGHTALYWYRQSLGQGLEFLIYFQGNSAPDKSGLPSDRFSAERTGGSVSTLTIQRTQQEDSAVYLCASSQDGTYTDTQYFGPGTRLTVL.

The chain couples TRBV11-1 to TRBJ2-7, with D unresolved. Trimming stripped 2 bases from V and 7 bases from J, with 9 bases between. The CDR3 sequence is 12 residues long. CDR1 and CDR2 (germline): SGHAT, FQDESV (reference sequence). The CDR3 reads CASSLRQEEQYF. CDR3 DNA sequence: TGTGCCAGCAGCTTACGGCAGGAAGAGCAGTACTTC.

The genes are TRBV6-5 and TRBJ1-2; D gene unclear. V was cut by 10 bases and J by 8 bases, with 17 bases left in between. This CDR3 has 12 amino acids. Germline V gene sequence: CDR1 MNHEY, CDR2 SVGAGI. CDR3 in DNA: TGTGCCACCTCTTTTGGACCAGAAGGCTACACCTTC. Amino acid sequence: CATSFGPEGYTF.

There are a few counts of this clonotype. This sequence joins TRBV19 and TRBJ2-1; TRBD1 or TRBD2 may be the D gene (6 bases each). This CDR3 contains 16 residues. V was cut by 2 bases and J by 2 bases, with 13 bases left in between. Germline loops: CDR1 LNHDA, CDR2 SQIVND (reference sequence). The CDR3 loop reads CASSISGAYTYNEQFF. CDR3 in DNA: TGTGCCAGTAGTATATCGGGGGCCTACACCTACAATGAGCAGTTCTTC.

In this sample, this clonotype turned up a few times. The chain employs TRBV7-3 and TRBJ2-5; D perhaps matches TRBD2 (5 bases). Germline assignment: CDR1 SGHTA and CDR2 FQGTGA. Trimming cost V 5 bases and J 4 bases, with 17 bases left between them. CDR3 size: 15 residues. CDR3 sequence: CASSPGLQYLETQYF. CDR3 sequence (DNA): TGTGCCAGCAGCCCAGGACTCCAGTACCTAGAGACCCAGTACTTC.

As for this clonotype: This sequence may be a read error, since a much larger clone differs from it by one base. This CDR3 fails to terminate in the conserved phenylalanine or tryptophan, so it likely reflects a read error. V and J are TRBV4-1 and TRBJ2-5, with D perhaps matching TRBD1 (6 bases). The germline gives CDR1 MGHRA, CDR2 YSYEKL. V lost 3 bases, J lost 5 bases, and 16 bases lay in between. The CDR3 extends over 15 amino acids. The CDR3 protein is CASSHSQGGLETQYV. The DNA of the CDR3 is TGCGCCAGCAGCCACTCACAGGGTGGGTTGGAGACCCAGTACGTC.

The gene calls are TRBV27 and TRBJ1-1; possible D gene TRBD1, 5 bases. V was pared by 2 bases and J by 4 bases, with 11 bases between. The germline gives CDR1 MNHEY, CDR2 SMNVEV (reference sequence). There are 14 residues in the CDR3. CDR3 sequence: CASSLAGSATEAFF. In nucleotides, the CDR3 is TGTGCCAGCAGTTTAGCAGGGTCGGCCACTGAAGCTTTCTTT.

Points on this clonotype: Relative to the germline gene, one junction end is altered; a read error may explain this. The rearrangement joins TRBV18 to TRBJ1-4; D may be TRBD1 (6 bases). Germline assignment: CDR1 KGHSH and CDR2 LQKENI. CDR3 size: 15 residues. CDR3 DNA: TGTGTCAGCTCACCACCGGGGGCCCCTGGTGAAAAACTGTTTTTT. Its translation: CVSSPPGAPGEKLFF.

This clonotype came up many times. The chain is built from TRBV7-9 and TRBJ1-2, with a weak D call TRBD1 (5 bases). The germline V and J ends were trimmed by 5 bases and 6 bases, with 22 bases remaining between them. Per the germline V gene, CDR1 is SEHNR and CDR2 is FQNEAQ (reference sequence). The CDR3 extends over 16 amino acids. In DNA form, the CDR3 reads TGTGCCAGCAGCCATCTCCTCCGGGACTCGGGAGATGGCTACACCTTC. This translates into CASSHLLRDSGDGYTF.

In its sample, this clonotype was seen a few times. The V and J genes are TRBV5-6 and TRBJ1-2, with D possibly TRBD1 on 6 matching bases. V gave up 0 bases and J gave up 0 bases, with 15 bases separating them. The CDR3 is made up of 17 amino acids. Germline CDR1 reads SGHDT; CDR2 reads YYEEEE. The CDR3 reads CASSLDWVQGANYGYTF. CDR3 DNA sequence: TGTGCCAGCAGCTTGGATTGGGTACAGGGAGCTAACTATGGCTACACCTTC.

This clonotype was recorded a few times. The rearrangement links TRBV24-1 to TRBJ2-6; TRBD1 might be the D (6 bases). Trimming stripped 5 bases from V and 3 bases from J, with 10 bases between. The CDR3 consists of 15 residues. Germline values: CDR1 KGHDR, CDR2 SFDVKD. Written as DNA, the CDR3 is TGTGCCACCAGTGCTACAGGGAGTGGGGCCAACGTCCTGACTTTC. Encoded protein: CATSATGSGANVLTF.

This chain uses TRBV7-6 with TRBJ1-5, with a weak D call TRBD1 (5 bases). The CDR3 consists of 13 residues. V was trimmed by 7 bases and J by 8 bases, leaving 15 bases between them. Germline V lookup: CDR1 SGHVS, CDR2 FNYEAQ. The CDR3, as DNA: TGTGCCAGCAACATCGGGGGGAAGGAGCCCCAGCATTTT. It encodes CASNIGGKEPQHF.

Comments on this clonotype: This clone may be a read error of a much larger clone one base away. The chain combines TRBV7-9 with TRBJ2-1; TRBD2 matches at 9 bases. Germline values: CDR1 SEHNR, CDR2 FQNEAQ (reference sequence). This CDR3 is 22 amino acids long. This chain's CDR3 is CASSIALSDPAIAGVRGNEQFF. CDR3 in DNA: TGTGCCAGCAGCATAGCTCTTTCGGATCCGGCGATAGCGGGGGTCCGGGGCAATGAGCAGTTCTTC.

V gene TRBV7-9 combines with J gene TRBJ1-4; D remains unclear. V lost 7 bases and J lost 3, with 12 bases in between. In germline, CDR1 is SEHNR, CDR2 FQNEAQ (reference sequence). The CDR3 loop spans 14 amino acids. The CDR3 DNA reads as TGTGCCAGCATGATCAGAGGACCTAATGAAAAACTGTTTTTT. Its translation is CASMIRGPNEKLFF.

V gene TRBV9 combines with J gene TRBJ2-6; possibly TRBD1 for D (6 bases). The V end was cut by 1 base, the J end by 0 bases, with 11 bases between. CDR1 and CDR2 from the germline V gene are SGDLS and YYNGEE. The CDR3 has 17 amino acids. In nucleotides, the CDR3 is TGTGCCAGCAGCGTACAGGGGACGAGCTCTGGGGCCAACGTCCTGACTTTC. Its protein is CASSVQGTSSGANVLTF.

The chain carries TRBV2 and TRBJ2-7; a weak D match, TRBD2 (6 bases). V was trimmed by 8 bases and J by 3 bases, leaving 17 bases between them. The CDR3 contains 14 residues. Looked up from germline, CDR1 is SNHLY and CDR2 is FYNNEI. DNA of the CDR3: TGTGCCAGCGGATCCGGGACTGTCAACTACGAGCAGTACTTC. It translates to CASGSGTVNYEQYF.

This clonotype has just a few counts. The CDR3 coding sequence is TGTGCCAGCAGCGAGAGGGACACTGAAGCTTTCTTT. Protein sequence: CASSERDTEAFF. The genes are TRBV7-6 and TRBJ1-1; D uncertain. The CDR3 length is 12 residues. Trimming shortened V by 5 bases and J by 3 bases, and 7 bases separated the two germline ends. Germline V gene sequence: CDR1 SGHVS, CDR2 FNYEAQ.

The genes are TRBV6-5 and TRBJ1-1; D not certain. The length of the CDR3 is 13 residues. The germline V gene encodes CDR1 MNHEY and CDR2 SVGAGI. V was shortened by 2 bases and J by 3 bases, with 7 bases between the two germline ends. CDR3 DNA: TGTGCCAGCAGTTACGGAACTCACACTGAAGCTTTCTTT. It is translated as CASSYGTHTEAFF.

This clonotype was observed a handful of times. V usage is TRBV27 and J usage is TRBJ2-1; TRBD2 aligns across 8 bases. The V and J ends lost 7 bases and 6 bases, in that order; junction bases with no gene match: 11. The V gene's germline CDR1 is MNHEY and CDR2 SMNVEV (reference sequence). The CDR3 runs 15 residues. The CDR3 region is CASTPRRGAINEQFF. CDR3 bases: TGTGCCAGCACCCCCCGGCGGGGGGCCATCAATGAGCAGTTCTTC.

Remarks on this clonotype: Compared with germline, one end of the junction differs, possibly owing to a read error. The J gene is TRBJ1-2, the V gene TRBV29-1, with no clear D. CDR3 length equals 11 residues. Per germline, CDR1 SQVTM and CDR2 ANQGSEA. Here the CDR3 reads CSVEDIPGTAF. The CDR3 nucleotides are TGCAGCGTTGAAGATATTCCAGGAACGGCCTTC.

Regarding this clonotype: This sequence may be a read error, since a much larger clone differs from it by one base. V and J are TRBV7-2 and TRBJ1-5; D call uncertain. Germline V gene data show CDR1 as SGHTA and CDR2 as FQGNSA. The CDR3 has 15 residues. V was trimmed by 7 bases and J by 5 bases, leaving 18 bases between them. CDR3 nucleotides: TGTGCCAGCACCTCCGTAGACCAGTTTTATCAGCCCCAGCATTTT. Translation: CASTSVDQFYQPQHF. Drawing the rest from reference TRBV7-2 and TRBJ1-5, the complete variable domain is GAGVSQSPSNKVTEKGKDVELRCDPISGHTALYWYRQSLGQGLEFLIYFQGNSAPDKSGLPSDRFSAERTGGSVSTLTIQRTQQEDSAVYLCASTSVDQFYQPQHFGDGTRLSIL.

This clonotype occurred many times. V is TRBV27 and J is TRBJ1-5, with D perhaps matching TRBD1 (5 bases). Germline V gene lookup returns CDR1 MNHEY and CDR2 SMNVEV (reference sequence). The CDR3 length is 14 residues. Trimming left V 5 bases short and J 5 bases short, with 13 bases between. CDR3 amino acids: CASSAGYSHQPQHF. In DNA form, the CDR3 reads TGTGCCAGCAGTGCAGGGTACTCACATCAGCCCCAGCATTTT.